This T cell receptor (beta chain) was retrieved from a study of blood T cell repertoires in COVID-19. About the research overall: Sample material is recorded as cDNA or gDNA derived from T cells, B-cell-depleted T cells, or PBMCs.

Authors' analysis steps: Amplification from reference gene primers served as the basis for estimated nucleated cell counts. Only in-frame clones appear in the TCRdb table, and some are missing; sequencing was by immunoSEQ multiplex PCR. D and trimming come from the DNA, and the V and J calls and clone size come from that table. This sample has fewer than 25,000 clones; about four fifths occur once, and the top ten carry around 7%. The CDR3 length is 15 residues. Trimming removed 0 bases from V and 7 bases from J; junction bases left unmatched: 3. CDR1 SGHNT and CDR2 YYREEE come from the germline V gene (reference sequence).

The receptor was isolated from a man aged 70 or older with acute or convalescent COVID-19. The chain recombines TRBV5-4 with TRBJ2-1, with 11 bases lining up with TRBD1. Sequencing input: peripheral blood. This CDR3 reads CASSLGGTGGNEQFF. The CDR3 bases are TGTGCCAGCAGCTTGGGGGGGACAGGGGGTAATGAGCAGTTCTTC.